Presented here are 17 T cell receptor beta chains from one specimen sequenced in a study of blood T cell repertoires in COVID-19. Data came from immunoSEQ multiplex PCR; TCRdb stores just in-frame clones and leaves some out. The table records about 84,000 clones, around 83% of them present only once. The sequenced sample consisted of peripheral blood. The receptors originated from a man older than 75 with active or convalescent COVID-19.

The chain employs TRBV6-1 and TRBJ2-1, with 12 bases lining up with TRBD1. The CDR3 is 19 amino acids. J gave up 0 bases and V 6 bases, and 12 bases lay outside the gene matches. CDR1 is MNHNS and CDR2 is SASEGT in the germline V gene. This chain's CDR3 is CASRETGTGGFSSYNEQFF. The CDR3 DNA is TGTGCCAGCAGAGAAACCGGGACAGGGGGCTTTAGCTCCTACAATGAGCAGTTCTTC.

This chain uses TRBV19 with TRBJ2-5; the match to TRBD1 covers 12 bases. Trimming removed 5 bases from V and 3 bases from J; junction bases left unmatched: 7. Germline CDR1 and CDR2: LNHDA and SQIVND (reference sequence). This CDR3 comprises 16 residues. The CDR3 DNA reads TGTGCCAGTAGTGCCCCCGGGACAGGGGGCGAAGAGACCCAGTACTTC. Amino acids: CASSAPGTGGEETQYF.

J is TRBJ2-3 and V is TRBV10-3; D gene uncertain. The CDR3 runs to 15 residues. V lost 4 bases and J 0 bases, leaving 11 bases between the germline ends. Germline-derived CDR1 and CDR2 are ENHRY and SYGVKD. The CDR3 sequence is CAISAGVLSTDTQYF. In nucleotides, the CDR3 is TGTGCCATCAGTGCCGGAGTGTTAAGCACAGATACGCAGTATTTT.

The chain's CDR3 is CASSLMTGWSTEAFF. In DNA, the CDR3 is TGTGCCAGCAGCTTAATGACAGGGTGGAGCACTGAAGCTTTCTTT. V is TRBV7-6 and J is TRBJ1-1; 7 nucleotides agree with TRBD1. CDR1 is SGHVS, CDR2 FNYEAQ, per germline. There are 15 residues in the CDR3. V shed 2 bases, J shed 4 bases, and the junction held 7 bases outside the gene matches. Using reference TRBV7-6 and TRBJ1-1 for the parts outside the CDR3, the full variable domain is GAGVSQSPRYKVTKRGQDVALRCDPISGHVSLYWYRQALGQGPEFLTYFNYEAQQDKSGLPNDRFSAERPEGSISTLTIQRTEQRDSAMYRCASSLMTGWSTEAFFGQGTRLTVV.

The chain links TRBV7-8 to TRBJ2-3, with D possibly being TRBD2 (6 bases). The CDR3 is 13 amino acids. Per germline, CDR1 SGHVS and CDR2 FQNEAQ. Between the trimmed V and J ends, which lost 5 bases and 6 bases, there was a span of 12 bases. Here the CDR3 reads CASSRAGDDTQYF. The CDR3 DNA reads TGTGCCAGCAGCCGAGCGGGCGACGATACGCAGTATTTT.

The genes are TRBV9 and TRBJ1-3, with TRBD1 matching 8 bases. The J segment lost 3 bases and the V segment lost 0 bases, leaving 5 bases of the junction unmatched. Germline-derived CDR1 and CDR2 are SGDLS and YYNGEE. The CDR3 consists of 16 residues. CDR3 in amino acids: CASSVEGRGLGNTIYF. CDR3 DNA sequence: TGTGCCAGCAGCGTAGAGGGCAGGGGGCTTGGAAACACCATATATTTT. Looking up the rest from reference TRBV9 and TRBJ1-3 gives the full variable domain: DSGVTQTPKHLITATGQRVTLRCSPRSGDLSVYWYQQSLDQGLQFLIQYYNGEERAKGNILERFSAQQFPDLHSELNLSSLELGDSALYFCASSVEGRGLGNTIYFGEGSWLTVV.

The J gene is TRBJ1-1, the V gene TRBV10-1; a weak D match, TRBD1 (5 bases). Germline lookup yields CDR1 WNHNN and CDR2 SYGVQD (reference sequence). The CDR3 extends over 17 amino acids. V was cut by 0 bases and J by 1 base, with 15 bases left in between. The CDR3 coding sequence is TGCGCCAGCAGTGAGTCTTGGGGTCAGGGAAGGAACACTGAAGCTTTCTTT. Encoded protein: CASSESWGQGRNTEAFF.

This chain connects TRBV4-2 to TRBJ1-5; D is ambiguous. This CDR3 region has 14 residues. The V gene lost 2 bases and the J gene lost 7 bases, with 12 bases spanning the gap. Germline V gives CDR1 LGHNA, CDR2 YNFKEQ. CDR3 DNA: TGTGCCAGCAGCCAACAAACCAGTACACAGCCCCAGCATTTT. Residues: CASSQQTSTQPQHF.

The chain couples TRBV29-1 to TRBJ2-1, with D possibly TRBD1 on 6 matching bases. V lost 1 base, J lost 8 bases, and 24 bases lay in between. This CDR3 has 17 amino acids. Germline V gene sequence: CDR1 SQVTM, CDR2 ANQGSEA. Here the CDR3 DNA reads TGCAGCGTTGAAGGGACTCGGGACACCGAAAACCACGATGAGCAGTTCTTC. Translated: CSVEGTRDTENHDEQFF.

This clone was seen only a few times. The V call is TRBV7-8, the J call TRBJ1-3; tentative D call: TRBD1 (5 bases). The ends were cut back, 5 bases at V and 0 bases at J, with 11 bases in the middle. Germline assignment: CDR1 SGHVS and CDR2 FQNEAQ. The CDR3 runs 15 residues. CDR3 bases: TGTGCCAGCAGCAAAAGCCAGGGCTCTGGAAACACCATATATTTT. Translating gives CASSKSQGSGNTIYF.

V gene TRBV10-3 combines with J gene TRBJ2-1; 11 nucleotides match TRBD1. CDR1 is ENHRY, CDR2 SYGVKD, per germline. The CDR3 totals 17 residues. J lost 5 bases, V lost 2 bases, and 8 bases had no gene match. CDR3 nucleotide sequence: TGTGCCATCAGTGAGCGCTCCGGGACAGGGGGGAACAATGAGCAGTTCTTC. As protein: CAISERSGTGGNNEQFF.

In this sample, this clone turned up a few times. The gene calls are TRBV15 and TRBJ2-3; D may be TRBD1 (6 bases). CDR1 LNHNV and CDR2 YYDKDF come from the germline V gene (reference sequence). CDR3 size: 15 residues. Between the trimmed V and J ends, which lost 3 bases and 2 bases, there was a span of 12 bases. This chain's CDR3 is CATSRGAETTDTQYF. In DNA form, the CDR3 reads TGTGCCACCAGCAGGGGGGCGGAGACCACAGATACGCAGTATTTT.

This rearrangement joins TRBV2 to TRBJ1-2, with 12 positions matching TRBD1. The length of the CDR3 is 15 residues. V shed 3 bases and J 8 bases; nucleotides not matched to a gene: 7. CDR1 and CDR2 from the germline V gene are SNHLY and FYNNEI. CDR3 amino acids: CASSEGGQGAGGYTF. In DNA, the CDR3 is TGTGCCAGCAGTGAGGGGGGACAGGGGGCAGGCGGCTACACCTTC.

The CDR3 here is CASRSPGWRYGYTF. The CDR3 bases are TGTGCCAGCAGGTCCCCCGGGTGGCGGTATGGCTACACCTTC. The chain joins TRBV2 to TRBJ1-2; unclear D gene. V was trimmed by 6 bases and J by 5 bases, leaving 16 bases between them. CDR3 size: 14 residues. The germline V gene encodes CDR1 SNHLY and CDR2 FYNNEI. Combining the CDR3 with reference TRBV2 and TRBJ1-2 gives the whole variable domain EPEVTQTPSHQVTQMGQEVILRCVPISNHLYFYWYRQILGQKVEFLVSFYNNEISEKSEIFDDQFSVERPDGSNFTLKIRSTKLEDSAMYFCASRSPGWRYGYTFGSGTRLTVV.

In this sample, this clone turned up once. The rearrangement links TRBV13 to TRBJ1-3; maybe TRBD1 (6 bases). The germline gives CDR1 PRHDT, CDR2 FYEKMQ (reference sequence). This CDR3 is 18 amino acids long. V gave up 2 bases and J gave up 0 bases, with 17 bases separating them. CDR3 amino acids: CASSLRNRELLSGNTIYF. CDR3 DNA sequence: TGTGCCAGCAGCTTACGCAACAGGGAACTCCTCTCTGGAAACACCATATATTTT.

The V and J genes are TRBV30 and TRBJ2-2; perhaps TRBD1 as D (6 bases). Germline CDR1 and CDR2: GTSNPN and SVGIG (reference sequence). V lost 1 base and J 6 bases, leaving 15 bases between the germline ends. CDR3 length: 15 amino acids. The CDR3 region is CAWSAGLGAPGELFF. The DNA of the CDR3 is TGTGCCTGGAGTGCTGGGTTGGGGGCCCCCGGGGAGCTGTTTTTT.

The J gene is TRBJ1-1, the V gene TRBV11-3, with TRBD1 matching 7 bases. The V segment lost 3 bases and the J segment 1 base; nucleotides outside the gene matches: 2. CDR3 length: 14 residues. In germline, CDR1 is SGHNT, CDR2 YENEEA. CDR3 loop: CASSLGTANTEAFF. In DNA form, the CDR3 reads TGTGCCAGCAGCTTGGGGACAGCGAACACTGAAGCTTTCTTT.